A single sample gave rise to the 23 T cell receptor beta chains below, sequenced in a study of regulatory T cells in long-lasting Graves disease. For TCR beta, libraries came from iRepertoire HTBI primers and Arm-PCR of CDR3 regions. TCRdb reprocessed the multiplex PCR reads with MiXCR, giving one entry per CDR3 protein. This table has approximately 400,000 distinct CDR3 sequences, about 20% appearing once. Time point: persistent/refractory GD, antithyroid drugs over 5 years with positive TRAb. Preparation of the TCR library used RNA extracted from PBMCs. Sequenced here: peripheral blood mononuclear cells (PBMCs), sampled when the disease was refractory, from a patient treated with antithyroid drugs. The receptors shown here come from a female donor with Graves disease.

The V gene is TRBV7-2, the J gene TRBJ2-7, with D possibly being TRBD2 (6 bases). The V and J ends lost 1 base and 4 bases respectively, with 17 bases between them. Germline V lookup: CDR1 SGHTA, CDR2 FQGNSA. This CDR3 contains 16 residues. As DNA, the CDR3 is TGTGCCAGCAGCTTAGACGTAACGGGAGCCTTGTACGAGCAGTACTTC. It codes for CASSLDVTGALYEQYF.

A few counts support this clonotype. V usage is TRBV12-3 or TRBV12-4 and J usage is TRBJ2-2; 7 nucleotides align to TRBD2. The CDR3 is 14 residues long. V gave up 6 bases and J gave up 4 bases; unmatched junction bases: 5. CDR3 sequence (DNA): TGTGCCAGCAGCAATACTAGCGTCACCGGGGAGCTGTTTTTT. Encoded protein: CASSNTSVTGELFF.

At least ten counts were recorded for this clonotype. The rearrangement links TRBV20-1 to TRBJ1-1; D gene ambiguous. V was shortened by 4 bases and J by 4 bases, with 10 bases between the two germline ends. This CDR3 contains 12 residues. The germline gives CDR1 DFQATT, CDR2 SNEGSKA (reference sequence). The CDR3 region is CSATPDATEAFF. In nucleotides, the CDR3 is TGCAGTGCTACACCTGACGCCACTGAAGCTTTCTTT.

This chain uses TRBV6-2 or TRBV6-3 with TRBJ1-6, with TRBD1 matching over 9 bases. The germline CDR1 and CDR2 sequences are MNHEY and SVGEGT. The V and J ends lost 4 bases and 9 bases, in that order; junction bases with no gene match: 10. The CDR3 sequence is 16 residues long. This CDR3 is CASSSYLGQGVSPLHF. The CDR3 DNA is TGTGCCAGCAGTTCCTACCTGGGACAGGGTGTTTCACCCCTCCACTTT.

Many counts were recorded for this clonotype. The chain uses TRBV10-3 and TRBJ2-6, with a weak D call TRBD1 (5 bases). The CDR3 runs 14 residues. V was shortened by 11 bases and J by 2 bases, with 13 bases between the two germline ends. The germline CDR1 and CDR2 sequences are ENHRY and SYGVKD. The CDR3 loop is CAVRKGAGANVLTF. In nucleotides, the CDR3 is TGTGCCGTGCGGAAAGGGGCTGGGGCCAACGTCCTGACTTTC.

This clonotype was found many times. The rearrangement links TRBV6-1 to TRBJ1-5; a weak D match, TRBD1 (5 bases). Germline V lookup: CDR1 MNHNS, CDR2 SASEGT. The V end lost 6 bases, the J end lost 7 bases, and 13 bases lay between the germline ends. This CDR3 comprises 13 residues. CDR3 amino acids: CASSPGQRQPQHF. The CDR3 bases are TGTGCCAGCAGCCCGGGGCAGCGGCAGCCCCAGCATTTT.

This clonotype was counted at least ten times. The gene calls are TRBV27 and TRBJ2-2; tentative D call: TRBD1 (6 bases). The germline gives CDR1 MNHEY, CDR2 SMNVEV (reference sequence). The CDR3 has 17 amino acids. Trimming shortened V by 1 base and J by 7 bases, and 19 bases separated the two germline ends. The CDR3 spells CASSLLRTDPTIGELFF. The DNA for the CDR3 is TGTGCCAGCAGTTTATTACGGACAGACCCCACGATCGGGGAGCTGTTTTTT.

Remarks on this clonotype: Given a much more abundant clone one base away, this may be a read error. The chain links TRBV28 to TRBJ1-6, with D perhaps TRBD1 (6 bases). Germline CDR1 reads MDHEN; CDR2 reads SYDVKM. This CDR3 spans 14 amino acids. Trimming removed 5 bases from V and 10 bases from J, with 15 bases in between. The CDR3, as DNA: TGTGCCAGCAGTGGAGACAGGAGAGGATCACCCCTCCACTTT. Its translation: CASSGDRRGSPLHF.

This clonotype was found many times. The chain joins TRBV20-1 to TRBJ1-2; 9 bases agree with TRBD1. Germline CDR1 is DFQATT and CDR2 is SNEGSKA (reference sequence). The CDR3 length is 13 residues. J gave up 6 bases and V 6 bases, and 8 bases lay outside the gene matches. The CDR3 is CSARDRDVHGYTF. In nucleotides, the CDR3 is TGCAGTGCCCGGGACAGGGACGTCCATGGCTACACCTTC.

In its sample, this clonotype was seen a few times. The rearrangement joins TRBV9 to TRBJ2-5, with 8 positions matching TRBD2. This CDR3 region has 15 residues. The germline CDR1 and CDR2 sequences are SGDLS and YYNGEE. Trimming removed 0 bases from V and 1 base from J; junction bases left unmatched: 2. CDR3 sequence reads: CASSVAGRAQETQYF. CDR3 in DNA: TGTGCCAGCAGCGTAGCCGGGAGGGCCCAAGAGACCCAGTACTTC.

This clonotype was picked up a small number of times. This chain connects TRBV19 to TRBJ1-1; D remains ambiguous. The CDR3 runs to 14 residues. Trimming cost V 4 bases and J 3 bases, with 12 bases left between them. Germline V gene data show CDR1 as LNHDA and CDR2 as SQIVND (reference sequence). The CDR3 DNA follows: TGTGCCAGTAGTAGATCAGGTCTATACACTGAAGCTTTCTTT. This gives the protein CASSRSGLYTEAFF.

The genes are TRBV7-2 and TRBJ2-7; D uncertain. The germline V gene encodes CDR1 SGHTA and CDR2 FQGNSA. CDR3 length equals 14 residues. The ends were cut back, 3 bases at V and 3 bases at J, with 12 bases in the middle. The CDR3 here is CASSFRLADYEQYF. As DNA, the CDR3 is TGTGCCAGCAGCTTCAGACTCGCCGACTACGAGCAGTACTTC. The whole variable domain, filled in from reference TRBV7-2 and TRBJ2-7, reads GAGVSQSPSNKVTEKGKDVELRCDPISGHTALYWYRQSLGQGLEFLIYFQGNSAPDKSGLPSDRFSAERTGGSVSTLTIQRTQQEDSAVYLCASSFRLADYEQYFGPGTRLTVT.

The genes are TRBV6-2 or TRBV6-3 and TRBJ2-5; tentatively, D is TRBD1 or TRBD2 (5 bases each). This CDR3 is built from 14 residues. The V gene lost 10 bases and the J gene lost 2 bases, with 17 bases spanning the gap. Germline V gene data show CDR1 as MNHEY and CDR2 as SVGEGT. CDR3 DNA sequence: TGTGCCACCAAGTCCGAGTGGGGGCAAGAGACCCAGTACTTC. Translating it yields CATKSEWGQETQYF.

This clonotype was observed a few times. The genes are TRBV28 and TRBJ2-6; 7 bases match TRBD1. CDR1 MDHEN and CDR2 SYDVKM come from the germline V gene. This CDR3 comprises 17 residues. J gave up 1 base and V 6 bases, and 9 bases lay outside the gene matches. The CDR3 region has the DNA TGTGCCAGCAGGCAAACAGGGGCGGGTTCTGGGGCCAACGTCCTGACTTTC. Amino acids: CASRQTGAGSGANVLTF.

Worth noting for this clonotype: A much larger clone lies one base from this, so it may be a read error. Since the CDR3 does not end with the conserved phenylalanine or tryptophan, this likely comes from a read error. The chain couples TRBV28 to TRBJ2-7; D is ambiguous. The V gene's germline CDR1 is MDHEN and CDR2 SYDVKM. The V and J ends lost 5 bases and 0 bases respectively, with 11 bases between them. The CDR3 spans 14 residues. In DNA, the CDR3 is TGTGCCAGCAGTACATCCCCGGCCTCCTACGAGCAGTACCTC. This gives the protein CASSTSPASYEQYL.

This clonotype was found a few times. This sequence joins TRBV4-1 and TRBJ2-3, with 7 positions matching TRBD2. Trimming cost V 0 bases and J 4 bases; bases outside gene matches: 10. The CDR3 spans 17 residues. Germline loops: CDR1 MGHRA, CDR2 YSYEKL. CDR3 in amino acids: CASSQEGRSGTADTQYF. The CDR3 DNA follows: TGCGCCAGCAGCCAAGAAGGTCGAAGCGGGACGGCAGATACGCAGTATTTT.

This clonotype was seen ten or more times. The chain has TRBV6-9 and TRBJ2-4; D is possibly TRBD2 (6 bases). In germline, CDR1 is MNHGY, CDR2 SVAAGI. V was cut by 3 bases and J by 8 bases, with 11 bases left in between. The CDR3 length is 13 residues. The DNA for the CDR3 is TGTGCCAGCAGTTACTCCGGGGGAGACATTCAGTACTTC. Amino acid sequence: CASSYSGGDIQYF.

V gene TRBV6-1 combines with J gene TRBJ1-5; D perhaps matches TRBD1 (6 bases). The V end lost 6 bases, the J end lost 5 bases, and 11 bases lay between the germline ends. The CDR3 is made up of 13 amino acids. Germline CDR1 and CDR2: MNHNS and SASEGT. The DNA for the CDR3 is TGTGCCAGCAGGTGGACAGTTGATCAGCCCCAGCATTTT. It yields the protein CASRWTVDQPQHF.

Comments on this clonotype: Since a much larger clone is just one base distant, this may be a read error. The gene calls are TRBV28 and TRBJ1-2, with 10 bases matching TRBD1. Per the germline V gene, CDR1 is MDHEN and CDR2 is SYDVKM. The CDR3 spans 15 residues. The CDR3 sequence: CASSSPLGTGVGHTF. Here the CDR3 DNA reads TGTGCCAGCAGTTCCCCCCTCGGGACAGGGGTTGGCCACACCTTC.

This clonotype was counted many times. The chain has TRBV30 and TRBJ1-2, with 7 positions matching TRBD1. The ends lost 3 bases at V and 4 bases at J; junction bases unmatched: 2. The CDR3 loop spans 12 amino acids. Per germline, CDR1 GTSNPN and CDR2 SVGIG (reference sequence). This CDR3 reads CAWRRTGYGYTF. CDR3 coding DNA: TGTGCCTGGAGAAGGACAGGCTATGGCTACACCTTC.

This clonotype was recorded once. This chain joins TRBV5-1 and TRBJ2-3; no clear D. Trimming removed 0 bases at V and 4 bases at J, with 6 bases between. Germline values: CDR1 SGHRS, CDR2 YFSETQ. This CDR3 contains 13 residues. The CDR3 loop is CASSLGQPDTQYF. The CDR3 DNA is TGCGCCAGCAGCTTGGGTCAACCAGATACGCAGTATTTT.

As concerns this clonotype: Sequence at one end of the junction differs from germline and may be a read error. The CDR3 protein is CSAEKTSGNTMAGELFF. The CDR3 DNA follows: TGCAGCGCTGAAAAAACTAGCGGGAATACGATGGCCGGGGAGCTGTTTTTT. J is TRBJ2-2 and V is TRBV29-1, with 10 bases matching TRBD2. This CDR3 has 17 residues. From germline, CDR1 is SQVTM and CDR2 ANQGSEA.

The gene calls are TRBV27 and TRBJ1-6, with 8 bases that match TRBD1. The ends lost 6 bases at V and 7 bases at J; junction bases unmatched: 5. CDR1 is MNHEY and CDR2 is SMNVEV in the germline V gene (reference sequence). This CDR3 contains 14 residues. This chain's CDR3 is CASRPGQENSPLHF. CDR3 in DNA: TGTGCCAGCAGACCGGGACAGGAGAATTCACCCCTCCACTTT.